The 28 T cell receptor beta chains below all came from one sample that was sequenced in a study of blood T cell repertoires in COVID-19. This table comes from immunoSEQ multiplex PCR, and its TCRdb copy is limited to in-frame clones, with some not included. The sample includes 95,000 to 150,000 clones, 55% to 75% seen only once; the top ten take 0.7% to 1%. Sequencing used peripheral blood. These receptors were collected from a human donor with acute or convalescent COVID-19. The donor label of this sample is uncertain.

The rearrangement links TRBV5-1 to TRBJ1-1; no reliable D call. Germline assignment: CDR1 SGHRS and CDR2 YFSETQ. The V and J ends lost 5 bases and 4 bases respectively, with 15 bases between them. This CDR3 has 14 amino acids. As DNA, the CDR3 is TGCGCCAGCAGTAGCGGCACGGAGGGCACTGAAGCTTTCTTT. Its translation is CASSSGTEGTEAFF. Combining the CDR3 with reference TRBV5-1 and TRBJ1-1 gives the whole variable domain KAGVTQTPRYLIKTRGQQVTLSCSPISGHRSVSWYQQTPGQGLQFLFEYFSETQRNKGNFPGRFSGRQFSNSRSEMNVSTLELGDSALYLCASSSGTEGTEAFFGQGTRLTVV.

The V and J genes are TRBV27 and TRBJ1-2, with a possible D match to TRBD1 (6 bases). CDR1 and CDR2 from the germline V gene are MNHEY and SMNVEV (reference sequence). Deletions cut 9 bases from V and 4 bases from J, with 21 bases between. CDR3 length: 15 residues. CDR3 region: CASREIDRPGYGYTF. The CDR3 coding sequence is TGTGCCAGTAGAGAAATTGACAGGCCGGGCTATGGCTACACCTTC.

V is TRBV18 and J is TRBJ1-1, with unresolved D. The CDR3 runs to 14 residues. The V end lost 6 bases, the J end lost 0 bases, and 11 bases lay between the germline ends. Per the germline V gene, CDR1 is KGHSH and CDR2 is LQKENI. CDR3 sequence: CASSLELMNTEAFF. CDR3 DNA sequence: TGTGCCAGCTCCCTTGAGCTAATGAACACTGAAGCTTTCTTT. Complete variable domain (other parts from reference TRBV18 and TRBJ1-1): NAGVMQNPRHLVRRRGQEARLRCSPMKGHSHVYWYRQLPEEGLKFMVYLQKENIIDESGMPKERFSAEFPKEGPSILRIQQVVRGDSAAYFCASSLELMNTEAFFGQGTRLTVV.

The chain recombines TRBV7-2 with TRBJ2-7, with D possibly TRBD1 on 5 matching bases. The CDR3 covers 16 residues. Germline CDR1 is SGHTA and CDR2 is FQGNSA. V lost 3 bases to trimming and J lost 2 bases, with 17 bases between them. The CDR3: CASSLRTGAFPYEQYF. The DNA for the CDR3 is TGTGCCAGCAGCTTGCGAACAGGAGCTTTCCCCTACGAGCAGTACTTC.

This chain links TRBV21-1 with TRBJ1-6; TRBD1 is the table's D call, not checked against the DNA. TRBV21-1 is recorded as a pseudogene. The CDR3 has 18 amino acids. Written as DNA, the CDR3 is TGTGCCAGCAGCAAGGGACAGGGAAGGTCCTCCTATAATTCACCCCTCCACTTT. This gives the protein CASSKGQGRSSYNSPLHF.

The V and J genes are TRBV9 and TRBJ1-1, with 8 bases identical to TRBD1. The CDR3 sequence is 15 residues long. With 2 bases clipped from V and 0 bases from J, the junction kept 3 bases outside the gene matches. Germline loops: CDR1 SGDLS, CDR2 YYNGEE. CDR3 bases: TGTGCCAGCAGCGTCCGGGACAGGCTGAACACTGAAGCTTTCTTT. This codes for CASSVRDRLNTEAFF.

The genes are TRBV12-5 and TRBJ1-4; 8 bases line up with TRBD1. The V segment lost 5 bases and the J segment 3 bases; nucleotides outside the gene matches: 2. Germline assignment: CDR1 LGHNT and CDR2 FRNRAP. This CDR3 spans 14 amino acids. CDR3 coding DNA: TGTGCTAGTGGTCAGGGGGCCCCTAATGAAAAACTGTTTTTT. Its translation: CASGQGAPNEKLFF.

This sequence joins TRBV19 and TRBJ1-4; D call uncertain. Trimming left V 8 bases short and J 2 bases short, with 6 bases between. Per the germline V gene, CDR1 is LNHDA and CDR2 is SQIVND (reference sequence). CDR3 length: 12 amino acids. CDR3 amino acids: CASFGTNEKLFF. The CDR3 nucleotides read TGTGCCAGTTTTGGCACTAATGAAAAACTGTTTTTT.

The V and J genes are TRBV10-1 and TRBJ1-1; no reliable D call. Germline CDR1 reads WNHNN; CDR2 reads SYGVQD (reference sequence). Trimming cost V 3 bases and J 4 bases, with 12 bases left between them. This CDR3 comprises 14 residues. CDR3 residues: CASSESNGPTEAFF. CDR3 bases: TGCGCCAGCAGTGAAAGTAATGGGCCCACTGAAGCTTTCTTT.

The chain links TRBV7-9 to TRBJ2-7; 10 bases are a match to TRBD2. In germline, CDR1 is SEHNR, CDR2 FQNEAQ (reference sequence). This CDR3 is built from 14 residues. Trimming removed 3 bases from V and 4 bases from J; junction bases left unmatched: 3. CDR3: CASSFGTSEYEQYF. As DNA, the CDR3 is TGTGCCAGCAGCTTCGGGACTAGCGAGTACGAGCAGTACTTC.

The chain is built from TRBV19 and TRBJ2-5; 8 nucleotides align to TRBD2. Germline V CDR1 and CDR2: LNHDA, SQIVND (reference sequence). CDR3 size: 15 residues. V gave up 4 bases and J gave up 1 base; unmatched junction bases: 5. The CDR3 protein is CASSKSGGTQETQYF. The CDR3 nucleotides are TGTGCCAGTAGTAAGAGCGGGGGAACCCAAGAGACCCAGTACTTC. The full variable domain, its missing parts supplied by reference TRBV19 and TRBJ2-5, is DGGITQSPKYLFRKEGQNVTLSCEQNLNHDAMYWYRQDPGQGLRLIYYSQIVNDFQKGDIAEGYSVSREKKESFPLTVTSAQKNPTAFYLCASSKSGGTQETQYFGPGTRLLVL.

The chain employs TRBV30 and TRBJ1-4; maybe TRBD1 (6 bases). The CDR3 totals 15 residues. Trimming pared 1 base from V and 7 bases from J, leaving 16 bases between. The V gene's germline CDR1 is GTSNPN and CDR2 SVGIG (reference sequence). CDR3 sequence (DNA): TGTGCCTGGAGTGGTCAGGGGTCTAGGGGTGAAAAACTGTTTTTT. Its translation: CAWSGQGSRGEKLFF. Drawing the rest from reference TRBV30 and TRBJ1-4, the complete variable domain is SQTIHQWPATLVQPVGSPLSLECTVEGTSNPNLYWYRQAAGRGLQLLFYSVGIGQISSEVPQNLSASRPQDRQFILSSKKLLLSDSGFYLCAWSGQGSRGEKLFFGSGTQLSVL.

This clone was counted a single time. The rearrangement joins TRBV25-1 to TRBJ1-1, with D perhaps matching TRBD1 (5 bases). Germline CDR1 and CDR2: MGHDK and SYGVNS. The CDR3 has 12 residues. V dropped 7 bases and J dropped 4 bases, with 10 bases sitting between them. CDR3 bases: TGTGCCAGCATTGGGGGGATCACTGAAGCTTTCTTT. Its protein is CASIGGITEAFF.

This chain joins TRBV7-9 and TRBJ1-2, with TRBD1 matching 9 bases. CDR1 and CDR2 from the germline V gene are SEHNR and FQNEAQ (reference sequence). The CDR3 covers 16 residues. V shed 5 bases and J 2 bases; nucleotides not matched to a gene: 9. CDR3 DNA: TGTGCCAGCAGCCGGACAGGGGTGACTTCAAACTATGGCTACACCTTC. Amino acids: CASSRTGVTSNYGYTF.

This clone was observed once. The rearrangement uses TRBV7-3 and TRBJ1-2; no definite D call. This CDR3 has 13 amino acids. Deletions cut 3 bases from V and 5 bases from J, with 10 bases between. The germline CDR1 and CDR2 sequences are SGHTA and FQGTGA. The CDR3 region has the DNA TGTGCCAGCAGCTTCCCCGGGGTATATGGCTACACCTTC. Amino acids: CASSFPGVYGYTF.

This clone was detected only a few times. V usage is TRBV19 and J usage is TRBJ1-1; TRBD1 is a possible D gene (6 bases). Germline CDR1 reads LNHDA; CDR2 reads SQIVND (reference sequence). Between the trimmed V and J ends, which lost 6 bases and 7 bases, there was a span of 15 bases. The CDR3 is 13 residues long. The CDR3 region is CASSPGTRREAFF. The DNA of the CDR3 is TGTGCCAGTAGCCCCGGGACAAGGCGTGAAGCTTTCTTT.

This chain connects TRBV6-1 to TRBJ2-7; 11 bases align to TRBD2. The CDR3 loop spans 15 amino acids. Germline V gene data show CDR1 as MNHNS and CDR2 as SASEGT. After removal of 3 bases from V and 1 base from J, the junction contained 2 bases not matched to a gene. CDR3 in amino acids: CASSDLAGGSYEQYV. In DNA, the CDR3 is TGTGCCAGCAGTGACCTAGCGGGGGGATCCTACGAGCAGTACGTC.

The DNA for the CDR3 is TGTGCCAGCAGTTCTCAAGGCGGGGGGAACACTGAAGCTTTCTTT. The encoded protein is CASSSQGGGNTEAFF. This rearrangement joins TRBV28 to TRBJ1-1; D may be TRBD1 (5 bases). The CDR3 contains 15 residues. The germline V gene has CDR1 MDHEN and CDR2 SYDVKM. Trimming took off 4 bases at V and 1 base at J, with 13 bases between the two ends.

The chain uses TRBV2 and TRBJ2-7; D might be TRBD2 (6 bases). CDR3 length equals 13 residues. CDR1 is SNHLY, CDR2 FYNNEI, per germline. V was cut by 4 bases and J by 6 bases, with 13 bases left in between. CDR3 coding DNA: TGTGCCAGCAGTGCAGGGAGGATCCTCGAGCAGTACGTC. Translated, it gives CASSAGRILEQYV.

The chain carries TRBV2 and TRBJ2-2, with a weak D call TRBD1 (6 bases). CDR1 is SNHLY, CDR2 FYNNEI, per germline. This CDR3 is built from 15 residues. The ends were cut back, 6 bases at V and 5 bases at J, with 16 bases in the middle. The CDR3 DNA reads TGTGCCAGCAGAGTGGGCAGGGGAGAGACCGGGGAGCTGTTTTTT. This encodes CASRVGRGETGELFF.

V is TRBV3-1 (or the pseudogene TRBV3-2) and J is TRBJ2-6; D is perhaps TRBD1 (6 bases). CDR1 and CDR2 from the germline V gene are LGHDT and YNNKEL (reference sequence). Trimming took off 3 bases at V and 0 bases at J, with 15 bases between the two ends. The CDR3 totals 18 residues. The CDR3 DNA reads TGTGCCAGCAGCCACCGACAGGCAACCTTCTCTGGGGCCAACGTCCTGACTTTC. Translation gives CASSHRQATFSGANVLTF.

V gene TRBV19 combines with J gene TRBJ1-6, with 7 bases matching TRBD1. After removal of 3 bases from V and 7 bases from J, the junction contained 0 bases not matched to a gene. The germline gives CDR1 LNHDA, CDR2 SQIVND (reference sequence). The CDR3 has 13 amino acids. CDR3 in amino acids: CASSMGQNSPLHF. In nucleotides, the CDR3 is TGTGCCAGTAGTATGGGACAGAATTCACCCCTCCACTTT.

V gene TRBV6-4 combines with J gene TRBJ2-7; the D gene is possibly TRBD1 (6 bases). This CDR3 contains 14 residues. Germline V gene lookup returns CDR1 MRHNA and CDR2 SNTAGT. V was trimmed by 5 bases and J by 4 bases, leaving 15 bases between them. CDR3 residues: CASSQPVGAYEQYV. CDR3 bases: TGTGCCAGCAGTCAACCCGTGGGGGCGTACGAGCAGTACGTC.

The chain couples TRBV4-1 to TRBJ2-7; 10 nucleotides agree with TRBD1. Losses at the gene ends were 1 base for V and 2 bases for J; bases not matched to a gene: 5. CDR3 length: 16 residues. In germline, CDR1 is MGHRA, CDR2 YSYEKL. The CDR3 nucleotides read TGCGCCAGCAGCCAAGGTCCGGGACAGGGGACCTACGAGCAGTACGTC. It codes for CASSQGPGQGTYEQYV.

The J gene is TRBJ2-5, the V gene TRBV5-1; 7 nucleotides line up with TRBD2. This CDR3 has 14 amino acids. In germline, CDR1 is SGHRS, CDR2 YFSETQ. V dropped 3 bases and J dropped 3; count of bases not matched to a gene: 5. DNA for the CDR3: TGCGCCAGCAGCTATACTACTAGCGAAGAGACCCAGTACTTC. This gives the protein CASSYTTSEETQYF.

This clone was recorded a few times. The chain links TRBV3-1 (or the pseudogene TRBV3-2) to TRBJ2-1; TRBD2 agrees at 14 bases. There are 15 residues in the CDR3. J lost 9 bases, V lost 4 bases, and 5 bases had no gene match. Per the germline V gene, CDR1 is LGHDT and CDR2 is YNNKEL (reference sequence). The CDR3 sequence: CASSLGLAGGGEQFF. CDR3 coding DNA: TGTGCCAGCAGCCTCGGACTAGCGGGGGGAGGTGAGCAGTTCTTC.

The V gene is TRBV7-9, the J gene TRBJ1-2; weak D call: TRBD1 (5 bases). Germline CDR1 SEHNR, CDR2 FQNEAQ (reference sequence). V shed 1 base and J shed 4 bases, with 13 bases lying between them. This CDR3 has 15 amino acids. CDR3 loop: CASSLGQAGIYGYTF. For the CDR3, the DNA is TGTGCCAGCAGCTTAGGTCAGGCAGGGATCTATGGCTACACCTTC.

This clone was picked up a small number of times. Other DNA sequences in this sample translate to the same CDR3. The V and J genes are TRBV5-1 and TRBJ2-3, with 11 bases identical to TRBD2. V trimming: 4 bases; J trimming: 0 bases; junction bases outside the gene matches: 7. This CDR3 has 17 amino acids. The V gene's germline CDR1 is SGHRS and CDR2 YFSETQ. CDR3 in amino acids: CASSLSSGGLSTDTQYF. The CDR3 coding sequence is TGCGCCAGCAGCCTATCTAGCGGGGGGCTCAGCACAGATACGCAGTATTTT.